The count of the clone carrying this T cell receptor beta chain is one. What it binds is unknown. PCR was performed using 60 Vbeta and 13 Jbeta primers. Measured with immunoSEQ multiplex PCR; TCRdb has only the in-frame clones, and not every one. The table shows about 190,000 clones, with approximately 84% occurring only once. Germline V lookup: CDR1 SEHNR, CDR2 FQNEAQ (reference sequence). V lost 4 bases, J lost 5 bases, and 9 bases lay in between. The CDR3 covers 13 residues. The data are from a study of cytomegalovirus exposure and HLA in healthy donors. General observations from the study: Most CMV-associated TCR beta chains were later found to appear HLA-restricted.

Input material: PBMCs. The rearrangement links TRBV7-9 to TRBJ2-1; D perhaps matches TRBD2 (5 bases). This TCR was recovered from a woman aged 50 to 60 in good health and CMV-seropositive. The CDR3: CASSSRGNNEQFF. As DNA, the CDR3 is TGTGCCAGCAGCTCCCGGGGAAACAATGAGCAGTTCTTC.